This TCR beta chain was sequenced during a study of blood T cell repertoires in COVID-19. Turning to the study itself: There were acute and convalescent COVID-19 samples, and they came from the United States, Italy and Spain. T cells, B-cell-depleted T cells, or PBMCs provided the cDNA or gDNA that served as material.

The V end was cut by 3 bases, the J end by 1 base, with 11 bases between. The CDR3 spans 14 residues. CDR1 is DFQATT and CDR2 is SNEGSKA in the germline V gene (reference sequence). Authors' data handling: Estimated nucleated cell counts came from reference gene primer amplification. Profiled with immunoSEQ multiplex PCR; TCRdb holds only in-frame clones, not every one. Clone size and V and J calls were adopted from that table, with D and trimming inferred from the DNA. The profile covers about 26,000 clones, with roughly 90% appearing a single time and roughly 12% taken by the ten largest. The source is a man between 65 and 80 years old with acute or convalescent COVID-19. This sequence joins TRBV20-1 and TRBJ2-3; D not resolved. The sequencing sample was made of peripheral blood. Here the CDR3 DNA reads TGCAGTGCTAGTTCCAGATCCGGCACAGATACGCAGTATTTT. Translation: CSASSRSGTDTQYF.